These 8 T cell receptor beta chains share one sample of origin, sequenced in a study of blood T cells in healthy people across ages. Then a second PCR, running roughly 7 to 11 cycles, was carried out with a sample-barcoded 5' primer and a J-beta primer mix. TCRdb re-analysed the 5' RACE reads in MiXCR, keeping a single row per CDR3 protein. This table has fewer than 650,000 distinct CDR3 sequences, about 28% appearing once. The sample also formed part of further work on T cells of mothers and their children.

Material: blood. The receptors originated from a boy under 10 years old in good health.

The chain joins TRBV27 to TRBJ2-5, with D tentatively TRBD2 (6 bases). The J call may not be correct, given that the DNA end is closer to TRBJ2-1. The germline V gene has CDR1 MNHEY and CDR2 SMNVEV (reference sequence). The CDR3 covers 15 residues. As DNA, the CDR3 is TGTGCCAGCAGTTATAACGGAGGGCCCTACAATGAGCAGTTCTTC. It translates to CASSYNGGPYNEQFF.

This clonotype came up many times. V is TRBV3-1 and J is TRBJ2-7; TRBD2 agrees at 12 bases. J lost 3 bases, V lost 4 bases, and 1 base had no gene match. The CDR3 covers 14 residues. Germline assignment: CDR1 LGHDT and CDR2 YNNKEL (reference sequence). The CDR3 protein is CASSPTSGSYEQYF. The CDR3 DNA reads TGTGCCAGCAGCCCGACTAGCGGGAGCTACGAGCAGTACTTC.

V is TRBV20-1 and J is TRBJ2-3; the match to TRBD2 covers 7 bases. CDR3 length equals 16 residues. With V trimmed by 3 bases and J by 0 bases, 9 bases remained unmatched. The germline V gene has CDR1 DFQATT and CDR2 SNEGSKA (reference sequence). The CDR3 bases are TGCAGTGCTAGCTCAGAAGCGGGACGGAGCACAGATACGCAGTATTTT. Its translation is CSASSEAGRSTDTQYF.

V gene TRBV9 combines with J gene TRBJ2-3; D tentatively reads TRBD1 or TRBD2 (5 bases each). Trimming took off 1 base at V and 2 bases at J, with 11 bases between the two ends. The CDR3 runs to 15 residues. In germline, CDR1 is SGDLS, CDR2 YYNGEE. The CDR3 protein is CASSVLGTDTDTQYF. The CDR3 DNA reads TGTGCCAGCAGCGTACTCGGGACCGACACAGATACGCAGTATTTT.

This clonotype was counted only a few times. This rearrangement joins TRBV18 to TRBJ2-2, with D possibly being TRBD1 (5 bases). CDR1 is KGHSH, CDR2 LQKENI, per germline. Deletions cut 3 bases from V and 3 bases from J, with 8 bases between. The CDR3 runs to 14 residues. DNA for the CDR3: TGTGCCAGCTCACCTGGGGCCGACACCGGGGAGCTGTTTTTT. Amino acids: CASSPGADTGELFF.

A few counts support this clonotype. V gene TRBV29-1 combines with J gene TRBJ2-2, with 7 bases lining up with TRBD2. V was pared by 4 bases and J by 2 bases, with 7 bases of the junction left unmatched. Germline CDR1 reads SQVTM; CDR2 reads ANQGSEA. This CDR3 is 15 amino acids long. CDR3 residues: CSVGGTTVNTGELFF. The CDR3 DNA reads as TGCAGCGTTGGCGGGACTACCGTCAACACCGGGGAGCTGTTTTTT.

In this sample, this clonotype turned up a few times. The chain is built from TRBV11-2 and TRBJ2-3, with TRBD1 matching 7 bases. The CDR3 spans 15 residues. The junction had 12 bases not matched to a gene; V was cut back by 3 bases and J by 9 bases. The V gene's germline CDR1 is SGHAT and CDR2 FQNNGV. Here the CDR3 reads CASSFRQGRSGTQYF. In DNA, the CDR3 is TGTGCCAGCAGCTTTCGACAGGGCCGTTCTGGGACGCAGTATTTT.

This clonotype was counted ten times or more. The gene calls are TRBV29-1 and TRBJ2-3; 8 nucleotides agree with TRBD1. The ends lost 4 bases at V and 4 bases at J; junction bases unmatched: 4. CDR1 and CDR2 from the germline V gene are SQVTM and ANQGSEA. The CDR3 runs 13 residues. The CDR3 nucleotides are TGCAGCGTTGCGGACAGGGCGGCAGATACGCAGTATTTT. This translates into CSVADRAADTQYF.